The entry below gives a single TCR beta chain sequence along with its context. This specimen belongs to a study of blood T cell repertoires in COVID-19. Background on the study: PBMCs, B-cell-depleted T cells, or T cells provided the cDNA or gDNA that made up the material.

Authors' data handling: Counts of nucleated cells, estimated from reference gene primer amplification, were obtained. Profiling relied on immunoSEQ multiplex PCR, and the TCRdb table lists in-frame clones only, not all of them. The V and J calls and clone size were taken over from that table, and D and trimming were inferred from the DNA. This table has some 140,000 clones, almost 80% appearing once. The CDR3 has 16 residues. CDR1 and CDR2 (germline): SGHAT, FQNNGV. Trimming took off 3 bases at V and 0 bases at J, with 14 bases between the two ends. Sequencing was carried out using peripheral blood. The sequence derives from a man aged 55 to 70 who had recovered from COVID-19. The V call is TRBV11-2, the J call TRBJ1-1; unclear D gene. CDR3 sequence: CASSFSAPGVNTEAFF. The CDR3 DNA reads as TGTGCCAGCAGCTTCTCCGCCCCCGGGGTGAACACTGAAGCTTTCTTT.